This T cell receptor beta chain was retrieved from a study of T cells in Graves' hyperthyroidism and ophthalmopathy. Regarding the study as a whole: Peripheral blood also featured most of the thyroid clonotypes expanded above 0.001.

This CDR3 comprises 16 residues. CDR1 is KGHDR, CDR2 SFDVKD, per germline. Trimming left V 4 bases short and J 8 bases short, with 22 bases between. With regard to this clonotype: Its antigen is as yet unknown.

Amplification of TCR beta CDR3 regions was performed using RNA transcripts as template. Carried out on the TCR CDR3, a first-round RT-PCR used the HTBI primer set. TCRdb re-derived calls from the multiplex PCR reads in MiXCR, one entry per CDR3 protein. The repertoire holds hundreds of thousands of distinct CDR3 sequences, with 15% to 17% as singletons. Hyperthyroidism of Graves' type that showed no ophthalmopathy progression within 18 months was stable. Participants, patients aged 18 to 65, had newly diagnosed hyperthyroidism with a duration under 2 months. Material: blood. This TCR derives from a woman in her late teens or twenties with Graves' hyperthyroidism. The J gene is TRBJ1-2, the V gene TRBV24-1; D uncertain. CDR3 sequence (DNA): TGTGCCACCAGTGACCCCGGAGGTGGATTTAACGTCGGCTACACCTTC. Amino acid sequence: CATSDPGGGFNVGYTF.